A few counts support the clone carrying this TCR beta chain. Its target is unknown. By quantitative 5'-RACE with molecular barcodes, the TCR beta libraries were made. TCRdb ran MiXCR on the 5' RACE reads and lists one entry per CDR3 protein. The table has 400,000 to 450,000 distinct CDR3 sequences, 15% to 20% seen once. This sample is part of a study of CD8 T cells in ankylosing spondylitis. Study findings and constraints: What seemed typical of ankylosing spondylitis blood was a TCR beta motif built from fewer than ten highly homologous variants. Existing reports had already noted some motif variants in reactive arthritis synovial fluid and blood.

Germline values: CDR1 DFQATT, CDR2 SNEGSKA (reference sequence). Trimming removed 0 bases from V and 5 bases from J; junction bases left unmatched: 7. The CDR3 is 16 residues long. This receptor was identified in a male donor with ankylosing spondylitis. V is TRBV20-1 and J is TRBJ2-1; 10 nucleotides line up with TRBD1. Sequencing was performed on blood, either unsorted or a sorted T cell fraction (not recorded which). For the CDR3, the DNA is TGCAGTGCTAGAGATTGGGGACAGGGGTATGACAATGAGCAGTTCTTC. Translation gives CSARDWGQGYDNEQFF.